Presented here are 16 T cell receptor beta chains from one specimen sequenced in a study of a mutant IDH1 vaccine in newly diagnosed glioma. The assay was immunoSEQ multiplex PCR, and TCRdb's table has in-frame clones only and misses some. The sample holds about 77,000 clones, more than 80% seen once. No antigen has been identified for these receptors. Indicated time point: week 23, last vaccination. In the vaccine, a single dose held 300 ug of the mutant IDH1 20-mer peptide, along with topical imiquimod. Source: PBMCs, taken from a glioma patient whose treatment included an IDH1 peptide vaccine. The origin of the receptors is a woman between 50 and 59 years old with glioma.

The count of this clone is one. The CDR3 protein is CASSQDRWGAGNTIYF. In DNA, the CDR3 is TGCGCCAGCAGCCAAGATCGGTGGGGGGCGGGGAACACCATATATTTT. The chain combines TRBV4-1 with TRBJ1-3, with D perhaps TRBD1 (6 bases). The CDR3 length is 16 residues. V lost 0 bases to trimming and J lost 7 bases, with 16 bases between them. Germline V gene data show CDR1 as MGHRA and CDR2 as YSYEKL.

The V call is TRBV5-6, the J call TRBJ2-1; D remains unclear. Trimming took off 1 base at V and 8 bases at J, with 7 bases between the two ends. Germline CDR1 is SGHDT and CDR2 is YYEEEE. The CDR3 spans 12 residues. Here the CDR3 DNA reads TGTGCCAGCAGCTTGTCTTTGGATGAGCAGTTCTTC. Translation: CASSLSLDEQFF.

V is TRBV6-6 and J is TRBJ1-2, with D maybe TRBD1 (5 bases). The germline gives CDR1 MNHNY, CDR2 SVGAGI (reference sequence). The CDR3 sequence is 14 residues long. V gave up 0 bases and J gave up 1 base, with 6 bases separating them. The CDR3 nucleotides are TGTGCCAGCAGTTACTCGGGGCATAACTATGGCTACACCTTC. The encoded protein is CASSYSGHNYGYTF.

The chain has TRBV28 and TRBJ2-5, with 11 bases lining up with TRBD2. Germline CDR1 and CDR2: MDHEN and SYDVKM. V lost 3 bases and J lost 5; bases outside the gene matches: 5. CDR3 length equals 15 residues. The CDR3 region has the DNA TGTGCCAGCAGTTTCCGGCTAGCGGGAGGTGAGACCCAGTACTTC. Its translation is CASSFRLAGGETQYF. Using reference TRBV28 and TRBJ2-5 for the parts outside the CDR3, the full variable domain is DVKVTQSSRYLVKRTGEKVFLECVQDMDHENMFWYRQDPGLGLRLIYFSYDVKMKEKGDIPEGYSVSREKKERFSLILESASTNQTSMYLCASSFRLAGGETQYFGPGTRLLVL.

This chain uses TRBV4-1 with TRBJ2-5; tentatively, D is TRBD2 (5 bases). V was clipped by 1 base and J by 11 bases, with 14 bases between them. The CDR3 covers 13 residues. Per the germline V gene, CDR1 is MGHRA and CDR2 is YSYEKL. CDR3 loop: CASSQVTGWEQYF. The CDR3 DNA sequence: TGCGCCAGCAGCCAAGTCACGGGTTGGGAGCAGTACTTC.

This chain connects TRBV4-1 to TRBJ1-2; possibly TRBD1 for D (5 bases). Germline V lookup: CDR1 MGHRA, CDR2 YSYEKL. CDR3 size: 15 residues. Trimming removed 5 bases from V and 4 bases from J, with 17 bases in between. CDR3 protein: CASSSTRDLGYGYTF. In nucleotides, the CDR3 is TGCGCCAGCAGCTCCACACGGGACTTGGGCTATGGCTACACCTTC.

V is TRBV9 and J is TRBJ1-3, with D possibly TRBD1 on 5 matching bases. Trimming shortened V by 4 bases and J by 2 bases, and 10 bases separated the two germline ends. The CDR3 is 14 amino acids. From germline, CDR1 is SGDLS and CDR2 YYNGEE. Here the CDR3 reads CASSIGTAGNTIYF. In DNA, the CDR3 is TGTGCCAGCAGCATCGGGACCGCTGGAAACACCATATATTTT.

V usage is TRBV19 and J usage is TRBJ2-3; TRBD2 is a possible D gene (6 bases). Germline CDR1 reads LNHDA; CDR2 reads SQIVND (reference sequence). This CDR3 comprises 15 residues. Trimming removed 7 bases from V and 2 bases from J, with 16 bases in between. CDR3 in amino acids: CASTVGSAHTDTQYF. As DNA, the CDR3 is TGTGCCAGTACGGTCGGGAGCGCACACACAGATACGCAGTATTTT.

This clone was counted once. The same CDR3 can be traced to other DNA sequences in this sample. The rearrangement uses TRBV5-1 and TRBJ2-1; no definite D call. The length of the CDR3 is 12 residues. Trimming took 2 bases from V and 4 from J, leaving 4 bases between them. The germline gives CDR1 SGHRS, CDR2 YFSETQ. The CDR3: CASSFNYNEQFF. CDR3 nucleotides: TGCGCCAGCAGCTTCAATTACAATGAGCAGTTCTTC.

The chain carries TRBV6-1 and TRBJ1-2; D is uncertain. V gave up 3 bases and J gave up 7 bases, with 12 bases separating them. Germline V gives CDR1 MNHNS, CDR2 SASEGT. The CDR3 is 13 amino acids. CDR3 nucleotide sequence: TGTGCCAGCAGTGAGGGAAAGGGCCGTGGCTACACCTTC. Translating it yields CASSEGKGRGYTF.

The gene calls are TRBV6-1 and TRBJ2-1; D might be TRBD2 (5 bases). The CDR3 runs 14 residues. Germline V lookup: CDR1 MNHNS, CDR2 SASEGT. With 2 bases removed from V and 6 bases from J, the gap between germline ends came to 11 bases. CDR3 amino acids: CASSEPEGANEQFF. In nucleotides, the CDR3 is TGTGCCAGCAGTGAACCTGAGGGAGCCAATGAGCAGTTCTTC.

The V call is TRBV11-2, the J call TRBJ2-2; TRBD1 is a possible D gene (6 bases). The CDR3 consists of 14 residues. CDR1 SGHAT and CDR2 FQNNGV come from the germline V gene. V lost 2 bases, J lost 6 bases, and 10 bases lay in between. CDR3 sequence: CASSLRSGAGELFF. CDR3 DNA sequence: TGTGCCAGCAGCTTAAGGTCAGGGGCCGGGGAGCTGTTTTTT.

The chain is built from TRBV9 and TRBJ2-5; D tentatively fits TRBD1 or TRBD2 (5 bases each). Trimming shortened V by 4 bases and J by 4 bases, and 17 bases separated the two germline ends. Germline CDR1 SGDLS, CDR2 YYNGEE. The CDR3 covers 15 residues. CDR3 in DNA: TGTGCCAGCAGCCCTATCGGGGCCGTCGGAGAGACCCAGTACTTC. This codes for CASSPIGAVGETQYF.

The V and J genes are TRBV10-3 and TRBJ2-1; D call uncertain. This CDR3 comprises 13 residues. V lost 3 bases and J 10 bases, leaving 13 bases between the germline ends. The germline V gene has CDR1 ENHRY and CDR2 SYGVKD. CDR3 in amino acids: CAISDEASWEQFF. Written as DNA, the CDR3 is TGTGCCATCAGTGACGAAGCTAGTTGGGAGCAGTTCTTC.

This clone was seen a single time. The chain combines TRBV6-1 with TRBJ2-3; 8 positions match TRBD2. V lost 5 bases, J lost 1 base, and 5 bases stayed unmatched. The CDR3 spans 15 residues. Germline V gene lookup returns CDR1 MNHNS and CDR2 SASEGT. The DNA of the CDR3 is TGTGCCAGCAGTCTGGCCGGGGGGGGCACAGATACGCAGTATTTT. Its protein product is CASSLAGGGTDTQYF.

Here the CDR3 DNA reads TGTGCCAGCAGTTTGTCCATCTACGAGCAGTACTTC. This gives the protein CASSLSIYEQYF. The chain has TRBV28 and TRBJ2-7; D is unresolved. CDR1 and CDR2 from the germline V gene are MDHEN and SYDVKM. The CDR3 runs to 12 residues. Deletions cut 3 bases from V and 3 bases from J, with 6 bases between.